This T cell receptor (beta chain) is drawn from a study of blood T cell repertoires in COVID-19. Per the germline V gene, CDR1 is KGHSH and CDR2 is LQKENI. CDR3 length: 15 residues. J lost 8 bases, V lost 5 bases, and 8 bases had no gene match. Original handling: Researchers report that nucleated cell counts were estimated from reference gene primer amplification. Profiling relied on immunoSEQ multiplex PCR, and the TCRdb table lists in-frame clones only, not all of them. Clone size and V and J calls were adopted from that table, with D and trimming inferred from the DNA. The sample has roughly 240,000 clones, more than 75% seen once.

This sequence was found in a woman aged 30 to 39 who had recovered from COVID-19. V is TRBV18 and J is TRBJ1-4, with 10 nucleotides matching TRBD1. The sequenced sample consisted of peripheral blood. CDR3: CASSSDRGQYEKLFF. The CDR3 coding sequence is TGTGCCAGCTCATCCGACAGGGGGCAGTACGAAAAACTGTTTTTT. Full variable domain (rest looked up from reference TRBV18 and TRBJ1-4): NAGVMQNPRHLVRRRGQEARLRCSPMKGHSHVYWYRQLPEEGLKFMVYLQKENIIDESGMPKERFSAEFPKEGPSILRIQQVVRGDSAAYFCASSSDRGQYEKLFFGSGTQLSVL.